This entry lists 27 T cell receptor beta chains sequenced from one sample in a study of blood T cell repertoires in COVID-19. Assay: immunoSEQ multiplex PCR; the TCRdb copy retains only in-frame clones and omits some. The sample lists about 190,000 clones, roughly 78% occurring once. Sequenced material: peripheral blood. The source of these receptors is a woman older than 75 with active or convalescent COVID-19.

This sequence joins TRBV7-2 and TRBJ1-2, with D uncertain. V was cut by 1 base and J by 5 bases, with 11 bases left in between. The CDR3 extends over 14 amino acids. In germline, CDR1 is SGHTA, CDR2 FQGNSA. CDR3 residues: CASSLVAADYGYTF. The CDR3 DNA reads TGTGCCAGCAGCTTAGTTGCGGCAGATTATGGCTACACCTTC.

CDR3 DNA: TGTGCCAGCAGTTACGGCGGGCTTGACTATGGCTACACCTTC. This codes for CASSYGGLDYGYTF. The gene calls are TRBV6-2 or TRBV6-3 and TRBJ1-2, with unresolved D. Germline V CDR1 and CDR2: MNHEY, SVGEGT. Deletions cut 2 bases from V and 3 bases from J, with 10 bases between. The CDR3 totals 14 residues.

Only a few counts were recorded for this clone. CDR3 nucleotide sequence: TGCAGCGCAACCGACAGGGGATATGGCTACACCTTC. This gives the protein CSATDRGYGYTF. The chain couples TRBV29-1 to TRBJ1-2; 8 bases map to TRBD1. This CDR3 comprises 12 residues. J lost 5 bases, V lost 7 bases, and 6 bases had no gene match. Germline CDR1 reads SQVTM; CDR2 reads ANQGSEA.

The rearrangement uses TRBV19 and TRBJ1-5; D possibly corresponds to TRBD1 (6 bases). This CDR3 has 15 amino acids. V gave up 4 bases and J gave up 1 base, with 11 bases separating them. Germline CDR1 LNHDA, CDR2 SQIVND (reference sequence). CDR3 DNA: TGTGCCAGTAGTAAACTCGGGACAAGCAATCAGCCCCAGCATTTT. Its translation is CASSKLGTSNQPQHF.

This clone was recorded once. This chain uses TRBV5-5 with TRBJ2-2; TRBD1 aligns across 7 bases. CDR3 length equals 16 residues. The germline gives CDR1 SGHKS, CDR2 YYEKEE (reference sequence). Germline trimming cut 3 bases from V and 1 base from J; bases unmatched to any gene: 6. CDR3 protein: CASSWAGQVNTGELFF. CDR3 DNA: TGTGCCAGCAGCTGGGCCGGACAGGTGAACACCGGGGAGCTGTTTTTT.

The chain employs TRBV5-4 and TRBJ2-3; the match to TRBD2 covers 12 bases. Germline values: CDR1 SGHNT, CDR2 YYREEE (reference sequence). This CDR3 comprises 16 residues. With V trimmed by 4 bases and J by 1 base, 4 bases remained unmatched. This CDR3 is CASSPSGGAGTDTQYF. CDR3 DNA sequence: TGTGCCAGCAGCCCTAGCGGGGGGGCCGGCACAGATACGCAGTATTTT.

V gene TRBV19 combines with J gene TRBJ1-2, with a weak D call TRBD1 (5 bases). This CDR3 contains 13 residues. Germline CDR1 LNHDA, CDR2 SQIVND (reference sequence). V shed 7 bases and J shed 6 bases, with 15 bases lying between them. In DNA, the CDR3 is TGTGCCAGTAATCGGGGGTTATCCCATGGCTACACCTTC. Amino acids: CASNRGLSHGYTF.

This chain uses TRBV9 with TRBJ1-2; weak D call: TRBD1 (5 bases). Germline V gene lookup returns CDR1 SGDLS and CDR2 YYNGEE. The CDR3 loop spans 14 amino acids. Trimming removed 4 bases at V and 4 bases at J, with 14 bases between. CDR3 in DNA: TGTGCCAGCAGCCTAACAGGCAATTCCTATGGCTACACCTTC. This codes for CASSLTGNSYGYTF.

The chain employs TRBV15 and TRBJ2-7; D not certain. V was shortened by 0 bases and J by 3 bases, with 12 bases between the two germline ends. Germline V CDR1 and CDR2: LNHNV, YYDKDF (reference sequence). The CDR3 contains 15 residues. The CDR3 nucleotides read TGTGCCACCAGCAGAGATCCCGGTAGATACTACGAGCAGTACTTC. Encoded protein: CATSRDPGRYYEQYF.

This clone came up a few times. The gene calls are TRBV18 and TRBJ1-1; TRBD1 agrees at 9 bases. The CDR3 extends over 14 amino acids. Germline CDR1 KGHSH, CDR2 LQKENI. V shed 4 bases, J shed 4 bases, and the junction held 4 bases outside the gene matches. The CDR3 sequence: CASSRGQGSTEAFF. The CDR3 DNA is TGTGCCAGCTCACGAGGACAGGGGAGCACTGAAGCTTTCTTT.

The chain links TRBV6-2 or TRBV6-3 to TRBJ2-3, with D perhaps matching TRBD1 (6 bases). The V gene lost 2 bases and the J gene lost 3 bases, with 9 bases spanning the gap. The CDR3 has 14 residues. Germline lookup yields CDR1 MNHEY and CDR2 SVGEGT. The CDR3 loop reads CASSYRGITDTQYF. Here the CDR3 DNA reads TGTGCCAGCAGTTACAGGGGGATAACAGATACGCAGTATTTT.

The chain employs TRBV9 and TRBJ2-5; TRBD2 aligns across 8 bases. The germline V gene has CDR1 SGDLS and CDR2 YYNGEE. Trimming removed 4 bases from V and 5 bases from J; junction bases left unmatched: 10. The CDR3 totals 15 residues. CDR3 sequence reads: CASSPGGAEFETQYF. CDR3 coding DNA: TGTGCCAGCAGCCCCGGGGGGGCCGAATTTGAGACCCAGTACTTC.

This clone came up a few times. The V call is TRBV20-1, the J call TRBJ2-5; 7 nucleotides agree with TRBD1. CDR3 size: 14 residues. After removal of 3 bases from V and 5 bases from J, the junction contained 9 bases not matched to a gene. From germline, CDR1 is DFQATT and CDR2 SNEGSKA (reference sequence). In DNA, the CDR3 is TGCAGTGCTAGTATAAGGGGGCTCTGGGAGACCCAGTACTTC. Translating it yields CSASIRGLWETQYF.

This chain links TRBV19 with TRBJ2-2, with TRBD1 identical over 8 bases. V trimming: 11 bases; J trimming: 3 bases; junction bases outside the gene matches: 14. CDR1 LNHDA and CDR2 SQIVND come from the germline V gene (reference sequence). This CDR3 region has 16 residues. The CDR3: CASKNQGAFDTGELFF. In DNA form, the CDR3 reads TGTGCCTCCAAAAACCAGGGGGCCTTCGACACCGGGGAGCTGTTTTTT.

The J gene is TRBJ2-1, the V gene TRBV2; 10 nucleotides line up with TRBD2. This CDR3 contains 14 residues. V dropped 8 bases and J dropped 3; count of bases not matched to a gene: 4. CDR1 is SNHLY, CDR2 FYNNEI, per germline. CDR3 sequence reads: CASLASGGYNEQFF. CDR3 sequence (DNA): TGTGCCAGCTTGGCTAGCGGGGGCTACAATGAGCAGTTCTTC.

The chain combines TRBV28 with TRBJ2-7, with a weak D call TRBD1 (6 bases). Germline V gives CDR1 MDHEN, CDR2 SYDVKM. V shed 1 base and J shed 4 bases, with 8 bases lying between them. This CDR3 is 13 amino acids long. CDR3 protein: CASSLYQGYEQYF. The CDR3 nucleotides read TGTGCCAGCAGTTTATATCAGGGGTACGAGCAGTACTTC.

This chain links TRBV6-4 with TRBJ2-1; the match to TRBD1 covers 7 bases. This CDR3 comprises 17 residues. V gave up 11 bases and J gave up 2 bases; unmatched junction bases: 18. The germline V gene has CDR1 MRHNA and CDR2 SNTAGT. The CDR3 reads CAAWDRFLTPAYNEQFF. DNA of the CDR3: TGTGCCGCATGGGACAGATTCCTCACACCCGCCTACAATGAGCAGTTCTTC.

The CDR3 loop is CASSLAFGGQGETQYF. Here the CDR3 DNA reads TGCGCCAGCAGCTTGGCCTTCGGGGGTCAGGGAGAGACCCAGTACTTC. The chain recombines TRBV5-1 with TRBJ2-5, with TRBD2 as a possible D gene (6 bases). This CDR3 has 16 residues. CDR1 SGHRS and CDR2 YFSETQ come from the germline V gene. V was pared by 0 bases and J by 4 bases, with 16 bases between.

The gene calls are TRBV18 and TRBJ1-2; unclear D gene. The germline gives CDR1 KGHSH, CDR2 LQKENI. The V end was cut by 5 bases, the J end by 3 bases, with 10 bases between. CDR3 length: 13 amino acids. The CDR3 is CASSSGEDYGYTF. The CDR3, as DNA: TGTGCCAGCTCATCTGGCGAGGACTATGGCTACACCTTC.

J is TRBJ1-1 and V is TRBV19; possibly TRBD1 for D (6 bases). Germline V gene lookup returns CDR1 LNHDA and CDR2 SQIVND (reference sequence). This CDR3 is built from 17 residues. Trimming took 5 bases from V and 0 from J, leaving 19 bases between them. The CDR3: CASSPGGQALMNTEAFF. CDR3 in DNA: TGTGCCAGTAGTCCGGGGGGGCAGGCCCTCATGAACACTGAAGCTTTCTTT.

A single count supports this clone. J is TRBJ2-3 and V is TRBV18; D ambiguous. The germline V gene has CDR1 KGHSH and CDR2 LQKENI. The V end lost 6 bases, the J end lost 5 bases, and 12 bases lay between the germline ends. This CDR3 is built from 13 residues. The chain's CDR3 is CASSAASRDTQYF. For the CDR3, the DNA is TGTGCCAGCTCGGCGGCGAGCCGAGATACGCAGTATTTT.

The V call is TRBV4-2, the J call TRBJ2-3; 8 bases line up with TRBD1. CDR3 length equals 16 residues. J gave up 2 bases and V 1 base, and 5 bases lay outside the gene matches. Germline-derived CDR1 and CDR2 are LGHNA and YNFKEQ. The CDR3 DNA sequence: TGTGCCAGCAGCCAAGTTCTGGACAGGGACACAGATACGCAGTATTTT. It translates to CASSQVLDRDTDTQYF.

This rearrangement joins TRBV7-6 to TRBJ2-7, with 8 positions matching TRBD2. V lost 1 base and J lost 2; bases outside the gene matches: 4. This CDR3 spans 15 amino acids. Per the germline V gene, CDR1 is SGHVS and CDR2 is FNYEAQ. DNA for the CDR3: TGTGCCAGCAGCTTAGGTTCCGGGGGGGCCTACGAGCAGTACTTC. Its protein product is CASSLGSGGAYEQYF.

V gene TRBV7-9 combines with J gene TRBJ1-2; tentatively, D is TRBD1 (5 bases). CDR3 length equals 16 residues. The germline V and J ends were trimmed by 0 bases and 4 bases, with 15 bases remaining between them. Germline assignment: CDR1 SEHNR and CDR2 FQNEAQ (reference sequence). CDR3 in DNA: TGTGCCAGCAGCTTAGCGGTAGGGGCGGGAGGCTATGGCTACACCTTC. The encoded protein is CASSLAVGAGGYGYTF. The whole variable domain, filled in from reference TRBV7-9 and TRBJ1-2, reads DTGVSQNPRHKITKRGQNVTFRCDPISEHNRLYWYRQTLGQGPEFLTYFQNEAQLEKSRLLSDRFSAERPKGSFSTLEIQRTEQGDSAMYLCASSLAVGAGGYGYTFGSGTRLTVV.

This clone was counted once. The chain couples TRBV9 to TRBJ1-5; D might be TRBD1 (5 bases). The CDR3 is 20 amino acids. CDR1 and CDR2 (germline): SGDLS, YYNGEE. V lost 3 bases to trimming and J lost 0 bases, with 25 bases between them. The CDR3 region is CASSAHPPAGRIYSNQPQHF. The DNA of the CDR3 is TGTGCCAGCAGCGCCCACCCCCCGGCAGGGAGGATCTATAGCAATCAGCCCCAGCATTTT.

V is TRBV5-1 and J is TRBJ2-3, with D tentatively TRBD2 (6 bases). This CDR3 spans 16 amino acids. Germline lookup yields CDR1 SGHRS and CDR2 YFSETQ. Trimming removed 1 base from V and 5 bases from J, with 17 bases in between. CDR3 in amino acids: CASSLPLAMEIDTQYF. The DNA for the CDR3 is TGCGCCAGCAGCTTGCCACTAGCTATGGAAATAGATACGCAGTATTTT.

This chain connects TRBV5-4 to TRBJ2-5, with D possibly matching TRBD1 (6 bases). The CDR3 contains 14 residues. Trimming stripped 4 bases from V and 3 bases from J, with 13 bases between. CDR1 is SGHNT and CDR2 is YYREEE in the germline V gene (reference sequence). The CDR3 loop reads CASSLGQTEETQYF. CDR3 nucleotides: TGTGCCAGCAGCCTCGGACAGACTGAAGAGACCCAGTACTTC.